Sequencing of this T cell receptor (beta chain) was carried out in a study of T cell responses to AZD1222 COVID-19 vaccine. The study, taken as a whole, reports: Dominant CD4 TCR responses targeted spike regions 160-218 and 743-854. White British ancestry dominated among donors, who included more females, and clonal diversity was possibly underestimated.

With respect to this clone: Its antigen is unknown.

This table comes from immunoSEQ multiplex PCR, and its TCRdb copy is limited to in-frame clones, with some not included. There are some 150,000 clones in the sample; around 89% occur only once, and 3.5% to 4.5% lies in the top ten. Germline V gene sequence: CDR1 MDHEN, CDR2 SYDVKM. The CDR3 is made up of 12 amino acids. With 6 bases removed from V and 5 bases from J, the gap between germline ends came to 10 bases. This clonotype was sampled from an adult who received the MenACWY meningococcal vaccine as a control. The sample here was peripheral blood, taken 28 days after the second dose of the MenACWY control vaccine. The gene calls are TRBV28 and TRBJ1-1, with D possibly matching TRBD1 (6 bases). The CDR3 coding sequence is TGTGCCAGCAGGCGACAGGTAACTGAAGCTTTCTTT. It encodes CASRRQVTEAFF.